The next 19 T cell receptor beta chains were all read from a single sample in a study of tissue T cells after allogeneic stem cell transplantation. Profiling relied on immunoSEQ multiplex PCR, and the TCRdb table lists in-frame clones only, not all of them. The sample shows about 5,200 clones, 60% to 75% of them seen only once. The sequences come from tissue from the colon, collected at autopsy. These receptors were obtained from a female donor older than 55 with lung cancer.

The chain joins TRBV2 to TRBJ2-1, with D uncertain. Trimming removed 6 bases at V and 6 bases at J, with 6 bases between. The CDR3 runs 11 residues. From germline, CDR1 is SNHLY and CDR2 FYNNEI. CDR3 sequence reads: CASSFFNEQFF. The CDR3 DNA sequence: TGTGCCAGCAGCTTTTTCAATGAGCAGTTCTTC.

This chain joins TRBV4-2 and TRBJ2-7; TRBD2 agrees at 8 bases. The CDR3 totals 15 residues. The V and J ends lost 0 bases and 4 bases, in that order; junction bases with no gene match: 5. CDR1 and CDR2 from the germline V gene are LGHNA and YNFKEQ. CDR3: CASSQEWGGGYEQYF. CDR3 sequence (DNA): TGTGCCAGCAGCCAAGAATGGGGCGGGGGGTACGAGCAGTACTTC.

CDR3 coding DNA: TGTGCCAGCAGTGAAGGGCTGGGTGAGACCCAGTACTTC. It is translated as CASSEGLGETQYF. The chain employs TRBV2 and TRBJ2-5, with no clear D. The germline V gene has CDR1 SNHLY and CDR2 FYNNEI. The CDR3 loop spans 13 amino acids. Trimming took 1 base from V and 5 from J, leaving 8 bases between them.

The V and J genes are TRBV11-2 and TRBJ1-4; D gene unclear. The CDR3 is 14 residues long. V lost 5 bases, J lost 4 bases, and 11 bases lay in between. Per germline, CDR1 SGHAT and CDR2 FQNNGV. The CDR3 is CASSLVQVNEKLFF. CDR3 nucleotide sequence: TGTGCCAGCAGCCTGGTGCAGGTTAATGAAAAACTGTTTTTT.

The genes are TRBV6-5 and TRBJ1-5, with a possible D match to TRBD1 (6 bases). Germline loops: CDR1 MNHEY, CDR2 SVGAGI. The CDR3 covers 14 residues. V was shortened by 2 bases and J by 9 bases, with 14 bases between the two germline ends. CDR3 sequence: CASSYEPGALPQHF. CDR3 DNA: TGTGCCAGCAGTTACGAGCCAGGGGCCCTGCCCCAGCATTTT.

This chain uses TRBV11-3 with TRBJ2-2; D is unclear. The germline V and J ends were trimmed by 3 bases and 4 bases, with 6 bases remaining between them. The CDR3 extends over 13 amino acids. Germline values: CDR1 SGHNT, CDR2 YENEEA. The CDR3 sequence: CASSFKVTGELFF. The CDR3 nucleotides are TGTGCCAGCAGCTTCAAAGTCACCGGGGAGCTGTTTTTT.

The chain recombines TRBV3-1 (or the pseudogene TRBV3-2) with TRBJ2-7; TRBD2 might be the D (5 bases). The CDR3 is 13 amino acids. The germline V and J ends were trimmed by 3 bases and 2 bases, with 8 bases remaining between them. CDR1 is LGHDT, CDR2 YNNKEL, per germline (reference sequence). The CDR3 DNA reads TGTGCCAGCAGCCAGGACGGGACCTACGAGCAGTACTTC. Translation: CASSQDGTYEQYF.

This clone occurred a few times. The chain uses TRBV4-2 and TRBJ1-6, with D unclear. Trimming left V 0 bases short and J 0 bases short, with 12 bases between. Germline CDR1 is LGHNA and CDR2 is YNFKEQ. The CDR3 is 18 amino acids. The CDR3 spells CASSQDVRQSSYNSPLHF. In nucleotides, the CDR3 is TGTGCCAGCAGCCAAGACGTTCGGCAGAGCTCCTATAATTCACCCCTCCACTTT.

This clone was seen only a few times. The rearrangement uses TRBV4-1 and TRBJ1-6, with 8 bases that match TRBD1. This CDR3 spans 13 amino acids. Germline trimming cut 5 bases from V and 9 bases from J; bases unmatched to any gene: 3. The germline V gene encodes CDR1 MGHRA and CDR2 YSYEKL. CDR3 sequence: CASSGQGTSPLHF. The CDR3 bases are TGCGCCAGCAGCGGACAGGGAACTTCACCCCTCCACTTT.

The CDR3 nucleotides are TGTGCCAGCAGCTATAGCGGGGGCACAGATACGCAGTATTTT. Its protein is CASSYSGGTDTQYF. The V and J genes are TRBV2 and TRBJ2-3; 8 bases fit TRBD2. The V and J ends lost 6 bases and 1 base, in that order; junction bases with no gene match: 3. Germline CDR1 reads SNHLY; CDR2 reads FYNNEI. This CDR3 comprises 14 residues. The full variable domain, its missing parts supplied by reference TRBV2 and TRBJ2-3, is EPEVTQTPSHQVTQMGQEVILRCVPISNHLYFYWYRQILGQKVEFLVSFYNNEISEKSEIFDDQFSVERPDGSNFTLKIRSTKLEDSAMYFCASSYSGGTDTQYFGPGTRLTVL.

This rearrangement joins TRBV7-2 to TRBJ1-2; D is undetermined. V was trimmed by 5 bases and J by 1 base, leaving 5 bases between them. This CDR3 contains 12 residues. Per the germline V gene, CDR1 is SGHTA and CDR2 is FQGNSA. For the CDR3, the DNA is TGTGCCAGCAGCCAATTTAACTATGGCTACACCTTC. Protein sequence: CASSQFNYGYTF.

This clone was detected a few times. This chain joins TRBV15 and TRBJ2-5; no firm D call. V was pared by 4 bases and J by 0 bases, with 6 bases between. Germline loops: CDR1 LNHNV, CDR2 YYDKDF (reference sequence). The CDR3 covers 13 residues. The CDR3 is CATSIGYQETQYF. DNA for the CDR3: TGTGCCACCAGCATCGGATACCAAGAGACCCAGTACTTC.

By share, this clone counts as large. The genes are TRBV7-9 and TRBJ2-7; D possibly corresponds to TRBD2 (5 bases). CDR1 is SEHNR, CDR2 FQNEAQ, per germline (reference sequence). V lost 6 bases and J 6 bases, leaving 15 bases between the germline ends. This CDR3 is built from 13 residues. The CDR3 nucleotides are TGTGCCAGCAGGGACGGGATGAAGGTCGAGCAGTACTTC. It codes for CASRDGMKVEQYF.

The CDR3 bases are TGCGCCAGCAGCTTGAATGGGGAAGGGGGAAACACCATATATTTT. As protein: CASSLNGEGGNTIYF. This rearrangement joins TRBV5-1 to TRBJ1-3; no clear D. Trimming cost V 1 base and J 4 bases, with 12 bases left between them. Germline values: CDR1 SGHRS, CDR2 YFSETQ. The CDR3 extends over 15 amino acids.

The count of this clone is one. The rearrangement links TRBV10-1 to TRBJ2-2, with 7 bases identical to TRBD1. CDR1 WNHNN and CDR2 SYGVQD come from the germline V gene (reference sequence). With 11 bases clipped from V and 6 bases from J, the junction kept 15 bases outside the gene matches. The CDR3 runs to 15 residues. The CDR3 sequence is CAGWDRVGRAGELFF. CDR3 DNA: TGCGCCGGCTGGGACAGAGTGGGGCGAGCCGGGGAGCTGTTTTTT.

V is TRBV3-1 (or the pseudogene TRBV3-2) and J is TRBJ1-4; 10 positions agree with TRBD1. The length of the CDR3 is 17 residues. Germline V gene data show CDR1 as LGHDT and CDR2 as YNNKEL (reference sequence). The J segment lost 8 bases and the V segment lost 3 bases, leaving 12 bases of the junction unmatched. CDR3 amino acids: CASSHRDRGRYGEKLFF. The CDR3 DNA reads TGTGCCAGCAGCCACCGAGACAGGGGGCGTTATGGCGAAAAACTGTTTTTT.

This chain uses TRBV12-3 or TRBV12-4 with TRBJ1-2; D ambiguous. Trimming took 1 base from V and 8 from J, leaving 11 bases between them. This CDR3 contains 13 residues. CDR3 sequence: CASSLEGTPGYTF. The CDR3 DNA follows: TGTGCCAGCAGTTTAGAGGGTACGCCGGGCTACACCTTC.

This chain connects TRBV25-1 to TRBJ1-2; TRBD1 might be the D (5 bases). From germline, CDR1 is MGHDK and CDR2 SYGVNS. This CDR3 contains 13 residues. The V end lost 7 bases, the J end lost 8 bases, and 17 bases lay between the germline ends. The CDR3 sequence is CASTEVAGHGYTF. In DNA, the CDR3 is TGTGCCAGCACCGAGGTGGCAGGGCACGGCTACACCTTC.

V and J are TRBV4-1 and TRBJ1-1, with a weak D call TRBD1 (6 bases). CDR1 and CDR2 from the germline V gene are MGHRA and YSYEKL. V was trimmed by 6 bases and J by 1 base, leaving 12 bases between them. This CDR3 contains 14 residues. The CDR3 is CASSTGQWNTEAFF. As DNA, the CDR3 is TGCGCCAGCAGTACCGGACAGTGGAACACTGAAGCTTTCTTT.